What follows describes a single T cell receptor (beta chain). What antigen it recognizes has not been identified. This record comes from a study of cytomegalovirus exposure and HLA in healthy donors listed by TCRdb under 2017. Background for the entire study: An earlier analysis of 587 of the donors reported 276 Gb of sequence data and approximately 120 million unique TCR beta sequences obtained from about 179 million T cells. Roughly 320 gigabases of sequencing data and 70 million to 100 million unique TCR sequences made up an early release that covered about 640 HLA-typed donors. The genetic ancestry cluster associated with self-reported Caucasian donors included about 81% of the roughly 400 genotyped donors. The study aimed to test whether cataloging public T cell receptors could reveal signatures of past pathogen exposure. The study used immunosequencing to profile the T cell repertoires of 670 or so subjects and linked those repertoires to cytomegalovirus serostatus. A separate validation cohort of over 95 different subjects was used in addition to the roughly 700-subject first cohort. To predict cytomegalovirus infection status, the study combined high-throughput TCR immunosequencing, statistical association of individual TCRs with disease status, and machine learning. A later analysis re-examined previously published TCR beta repertoires from over 500 donors and added high-resolution HLA genotyping to investigate patterns of TCR occurrence. In the later analysis, no new phenotypic data were used to find candidate immune exposures; instead, reliance was placed on TCR beta sequences and their occurrence across donors. In an earlier analysis of a few hundred of the donors, high-throughput TCR beta sequencing was used to judge whether each TCR beta V gene segment behaved as functional or pseudogenic. Donor age, sex, ethnicity and CMV serostatus were compiled alongside the repertoire data. A later genetic analysis took genome-wide SNP genotypes for about three fifths of the 666 donors and used that subset as a discovery cohort. All discovery cohort repertoires had been generated on a single sequencing platform. HLA typing included class I and class II loci at four-digit resolution. The number of donors typed differed by locus, with roughly 629-640 for A, B, C, DRB1 and DQB1, roughly 520 for DQA1, under 610 for DPA1, and some 440 for DPB1. Roughly 5 DR-DQ haplotypes were handled as single units for association and clustering because linkage in the cohort was strong. Across some 400 genotyped donors of the cohort, an average of approximately 200,000 unique TCR beta nucleotide sequences per donor were sequenced, and roughly 20% of those sequences were non-productive.

In total, approximately 690 healthy bone marrow donors made up the cohort. Cohort members were all nominally healthy when sampled, although unrecorded immune exposures were likely present. The donor was CMV seronegative and was included in the group of about 400 seronegative cohort members. Every donor gave a peripheral blood sample, and the peripheral blood mononuclear cells from that sample were used for TCR beta sequencing. The Qiagen DNeasy Blood Extraction Kit was used to extract genomic DNA from the blood cell samples. The study at large found these results: When HLA alleles, especially DR and DQ, strongly co-occurred, TCR associations were difficult to assign to individual alleles. Across donors, most TCR sequences were observed very rarely, whereas some public TCRs were present in many individuals. An earlier analysis of approximately 590 of the donors showed that most TCR beta V segments appeared in productive rearrangements either about 87% or about 30% of the time, which broadly matched IMGT annotations. Because counts were too low, 15 or so rarely observed V segments, including chromosome 9 orphons, were excluded from the earlier analysis of around 590 of the donors. A later analysis reported that several top co-occurrence clusters appeared linked to parvovirus B19, influenza, CMV and Epstein-Barr virus. Because HLA typing was missing for some donors at each locus, association tests included only the typed subset. Some IMGT-functional V segments, including TRBV6-2 and TRBV6-3, could not be distinguished by the 87-base-pair reads and were therefore excluded. In a later analysis, the rate of TCR association differed among HLA loci, with DRB1 alleles having the most associated TCRs and HLA-C alleles having the fewest. The presence/absence analyses assumed that sequencing depth was roughly uniform across donors, and that assumption may not be true. The authors suggested that the approach could potentially be extended to other disease states and immunological phenotypes. An association between a missense DCLRE1C variant and V-gene and J-gene trimming of TCR beta chains was found in a later genetic analysis and replicated in an independent cohort. At a false discovery rate of 0.05, a later analysis linked 16,951 TCR beta sequences to specific HLA alleles. In a later genetic analysis, fewer N-insertions in productive TCRs were reported among donors in an Asian-associated ancestry cluster than the roughly 700-donor mean. A further reported finding was that TCR beta sequences accurately predicted the HLA-A and HLA-B alleles for most subjects in the first cohort. Cytomegalovirus status was reported to be diagnosed by the classifier with high specificity and sensitivity in both the original and validation cohorts. The study gave a list of about 150 TCR beta chains associated with cytomegalovirus. In vitro tests confirmed that a few of the cytomegalovirus-associated TCR beta chains recognize cytomegalovirus antigens. The only immune exposure information available for the cohort was CMV serostatus. Most CMV-associated TCR beta chains appeared to be HLA-restricted in a later analysis, and the HLA associations seemed to be driven largely by CMV exposure. A group of highly shared sequence variants was considered likely to be a technical artifact of the sequencing pipeline. Only TCR beta chains were sequenced in this cohort, and the absence of alpha or paired-chain data limited detectable features. Compared with equally common non-associated chains, HLA-associated TCR beta chains in a later analysis were more clonally expanded and had lower generation probabilities. Correlated functional status among segregating V segments might reflect linkage disequilibrium, but an unknown experimental factor could not be ruled out.

Library creation used the immunoSEQ multiplex PCR assay. A mixture of 60 forward primers for TCR Vbeta segments and 13 reverse primers for TCR Jbeta segments was used in the multiplex PCR. The CDR3 region of rearranged TCR beta genes was amplified from genomic DNA with a multiplex PCR assay. The amplified TCR beta libraries were sequenced on the Illumina HiSeq System as 87-base-pair reads. The study's processing was this. A later analysis counted approximately 74 million unique TCR beta chains across the 670 or so repertoires, and about 10 million of these chains were shared by at least two donors. Raw reads were error-corrected and collapsed into unique sequences with a nearest-neighbor algorithm that merged closely related sequences to remove PCR and sequencing errors. Alignment of CDR3 sequences to IMGT reference sequences was used to assign V, D and J gene segments. For a sequence to be retained, a match of at least six nucleotides was required to both a V gene segment and a J gene segment. Rearrangements were called productive when the CDR3 lacked stop codons and stayed in frame with V and J; all others were non-productive. Following IMGT convention, CDR3 was defined as the stretch from the second conserved V-encoded cysteine to the conserved J-encoded phenylalanine. In an earlier analysis of approximately 590 of the donors, sequences lacking an unambiguous match to a single V gene segment were excluded. An earlier analysis of fewer than 750 of the donors classified V segments as functional when productive rearrangements were above 56.7% and as segregating when the standard deviation between donors was above 5%. A statistical classification framework was built for diagnosing cytomegalovirus status from the catalog of TCR beta chain sequences. In a later analysis, V and J genes were assigned by comparing TCR nucleotide sequences against IMGT/GENE-DB human TR gene sequences. A later analysis assigned CDR3 sequences and most-parsimonious VDJ recombination scenarios with the TCRdist pipeline. In a later analysis, every TCR beta chain was defined by the combination of its CDR3 amino acid sequence and its V-gene family, and reads without a unique V-gene family were dropped. In a later analysis, several hundred highly shared, low-generation-probability nucleotide sequences were removed to address suspected cross-contamination and a sequencing artifact. In a later analysis, a clonal expansion index for each public chain was calculated from normalized within-repertoire ranks of inferred template counts. In a later analysis, generation probabilities were computed using a VDJ recombination model fitted to out-of-frame rearrangements, and the results were checked against IGoR. In a later analysis, TCR-TCR, TCR-HLA and TCR-CMV co-occurrence was scored with hypergeometric tests, and a repertoire-size bias correction was applied to TCR pairs. A later analysis estimated false discovery rates by permuting HLA or CMV assignments 20 times. A later analysis grouped co-occurring TCRs with DBSCAN, adding TCRdist sequence similarity when clustering within HLA-allele-positive subsets. Co-occurrence clustering excluded repertoires with fewer than 30,000 or more than 120,000 public chains, plus five with anomalous nucleotide sharing. This immuneACCESS table, as held by TCRdb, lists in-frame sequences with V and J called but not all clones. Of the missing ones, under half trace to an unresolved V gene in checked studies; the others have no known cause. V, J and clone size derive from that table, while D and trimming were established from the DNA sequence. This sample's table contains over 40,000 clones. The ten biggest clones cover roughly 6% of the sample.

V is reduced by 0 bases and J by 5 bases, leaving a spacing of 5 bases between them. The germline V gene (reference sequence) provides CDR1 GTSNPN and CDR2 SVGIG. The CDR3 runs 12 residues from the cysteine to the phenylalanine. Only the CDR3 DNA stays, 36 bases, in frame from base 1. Sequenced sample: PBMCs. The chain is encoded by TRBV30 joined to TRBJ2-1; the D gene is unclear. This TCR derives from a man aged 25 to 45 in good health and CMV-seronegative. The sequenced DNA is TGTGCCTGGAGTGTTACTGACAATGAGCAGTTCTTC. This gives the protein CAWSVTDNEQFF.